This T cell receptor beta chain came from a study of blood T cells in healthy people across ages. Study conclusions and caveats: The long-lived group displayed more naive CD4+ cells, plus higher diversity, than the aged donors did.

Note on this clonotype: The antigen remains undetermined.

The CDR3 sequence is 12 residues long. The germline CDR1 and CDR2 sequences are LNHNV and YYDKDF (reference sequence). V was cut by 5 bases and J by 9 bases, with 11 bases left in between. It was with a sample-barcoded 5' primer and a J-beta primer mix that a second PCR of roughly 7 to 12 cycles was run. TCRdb re-called the 5' RACE reads through MiXCR, storing one row per CDR3 protein. The data show 1,500,000 or so distinct CDR3 sequences, with 59% seen just once and roughly 7% held by the top ten. The receptor's source is a man younger than 30 in good health. The material sequenced was blood. J is TRBJ2-1 and V is TRBV15; D may be TRBD1 or TRBD2 (5 bases each). The CDR3, as DNA: TGTGCCACCAGCCCCGGTGGGGGTGAGCAGTTCTTC. Translating gives CATSPGGGEQFF.